The table lists the clone carrying this T cell receptor (beta chain) with a few counts. The entry originates in a study of T cells of healthy individuals. Trimming removed 5 bases from V and 0 bases from J; junction bases left unmatched: 6. CDR1 is SEHNR, CDR2 FQNEAQ, per germline (reference sequence). The CDR3 consists of 16 residues. In TCRdb, the 5' RACE reads were re-called with MiXCR into one record per CDR3 protein. Of 40,000 to 65,000 distinct CDR3 sequences in the sample, roughly 14% were seen once. V usage is TRBV7-9 and J usage is TRBJ2-1, with 8 bases matching TRBD2. This TCR was recovered from a human donor in good health. This chain's CDR3 is CASSGGSGSSYNEQFF. CDR3 bases: TGTGCCAGCAGCGGCGGAAGCGGGAGCTCCTACAATGAGCAGTTCTTC.